This T cell receptor (beta chain) was recorded in a study of yellow fever vaccine responses in identical twins. General study points: Twin vaccine T cell responses reportedly seemed partly convergent, partly personalized.

Germline values: CDR1 MDHEN, CDR2 SYDVKM. The CDR3 loop spans 12 amino acids. V was cut by 8 bases and J by 4 bases, with 9 bases left in between. Regarding this clonotype: Its target is not known.

TCRdb re-called the RT-PCR reads through MiXCR, storing one row per CDR3 protein. The repertoire holds roughly 14,000 distinct CDR3 sequences, with roughly 80% as singletons. The source was T cells from blood (PBMCs), unsorted or a sorted subset (not recorded which), collected before or after yellow fever vaccination (not recorded which). This TCR derives from a woman aged 18-29 years who received the yellow fever vaccine. The genes are TRBV28 and TRBJ1-5, with a weak D call TRBD1 (5 bases). CDR3 coding DNA: TGTGCCAGCCACAGGAGGAATCAGCCCCAGCATTTT. This sequence encodes CASHRRNQPQHF.